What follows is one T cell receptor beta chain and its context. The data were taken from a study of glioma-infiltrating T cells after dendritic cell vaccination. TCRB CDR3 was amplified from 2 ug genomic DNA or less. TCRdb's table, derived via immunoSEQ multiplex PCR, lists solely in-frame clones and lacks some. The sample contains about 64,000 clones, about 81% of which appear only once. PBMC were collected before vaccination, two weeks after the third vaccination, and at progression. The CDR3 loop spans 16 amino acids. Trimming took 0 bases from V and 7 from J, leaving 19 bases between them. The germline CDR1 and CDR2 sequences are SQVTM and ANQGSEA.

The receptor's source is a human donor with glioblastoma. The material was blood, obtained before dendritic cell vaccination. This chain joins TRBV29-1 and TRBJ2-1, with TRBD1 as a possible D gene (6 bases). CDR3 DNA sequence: TGCAGCGTTGAAGAATCAGGGGTTAGGTTGGGTAATGAGCAGTTCTTC. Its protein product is CSVEESGVRLGNEQFF.